These 26 T cell receptor beta chains share one sample of origin, sequenced in a study of blood T cell repertoires in COVID-19. Libraries were prepared by immunoSEQ multiplex PCR; TCRdb keeps only in-frame clonotypes and omits some of them. Here the sample spans approximately 220,000 clones, 90% being singletons. Sequencing input: PBMCs or T cells enriched from blood (not recorded which). All receptors come from a man younger than 40 who had been exposed to COVID-19.

The chain couples TRBV25-1 to TRBJ2-2, with D possibly matching TRBD1 (6 bases). Germline V gene lookup returns CDR1 MGHDK and CDR2 SYGVNS. The CDR3 is 16 amino acids. The V end lost 4 bases, the J end lost 4 bases, and 16 bases lay between the germline ends. The CDR3 DNA reads TGTGCCAGCAGTGGCCCGTCGGGACACTTCACCGGGGAGCTGTTTTTT. Translated, it gives CASSGPSGHFTGELFF. Based on the CDR3 plus reference TRBV25-1 and TRBJ2-2, the full variable domain is EADIYQTPRYLVIGTGKKITLECSQTMGHDKMYWYQQDPGMELHLIHYSYGVNSTEKGDLSSESTVSRIRTEHFPLTLESARPSHTSQYLCASSGPSGHFTGELFFGEGSRLTVL.

This chain joins TRBV5-6 and TRBJ2-1; 11 bases map to TRBD1. Germline V CDR1 and CDR2: SGHDT, YYEEEE. The ends lost 2 bases at V and 6 bases at J; junction bases unmatched: 4. The length of the CDR3 is 15 residues. The CDR3 sequence: CASSLGQGAGNEQFF. The CDR3 DNA reads TGTGCCAGCAGCTTAGGACAGGGGGCCGGCAATGAGCAGTTCTTC. The whole variable domain, remainder taken from reference TRBV5-6 and TRBJ2-1, is DAGVTQSPTHLIKTRGQQVTLRCSPKSGHDTVSWYQQALGQGPQFIFQYYEEEERQRGNFPDRFSGHQFPNYSSELNVNALLLGDSALYLCASSLGQGAGNEQFFGPGTRLTVL.

The chain is built from TRBV12-3 or TRBV12-4 and TRBJ1-1; a weak D match, TRBD1 (5 bases). V lost 5 bases, J lost 8 bases, and 15 bases lay in between. The CDR3 has 13 residues. The CDR3 reads CASSPILGHEAFF. In DNA form, the CDR3 reads TGTGCCAGCAGTCCTATTTTGGGGCACGAAGCTTTCTTT.

The chain recombines TRBV19 with TRBJ2-2; 9 nucleotides align to TRBD1. Unmatched junction bases numbered 9, after V lost 5 bases and J lost 5 bases. The CDR3 extends over 16 amino acids. Germline CDR1 and CDR2: LNHDA and SQIVND (reference sequence). The CDR3, as DNA: TGTGCCAGTAGTGCGCTACAGGGGGCAGGAACCGGGGAGCTGTTTTTT. It is translated as CASSALQGAGTGELFF.

This clone was counted between two and nine times. This chain's CDR3 is CASTRRGGEAFF. The DNA of the CDR3 is TGTGCCAGTACCCGGAGAGGGGGTGAAGCTTTCTTT. The chain recombines TRBV19 with TRBJ1-1; maybe TRBD1 (6 bases). Germline V gives CDR1 LNHDA, CDR2 SQIVND (reference sequence). V shed 7 bases and J shed 7 bases, with 13 bases lying between them. This CDR3 comprises 12 residues.

The chain uses TRBV11-3 and TRBJ2-3, with 14 bases fitting TRBD2. Trimming at V came to 4 bases and at J to 4 bases, leaving 7 bases not matched to a gene. The germline CDR1 and CDR2 sequences are SGHNT and YENEEA. There are 17 residues in the CDR3. DNA of the CDR3: TGTGCCAGCAGCTCCCCGACTAGCGGGGGGGCCTCAGATACGCAGTATTTT. It translates to CASSSPTSGGASDTQYF.

J is TRBJ1-2 and V is TRBV29-1; 7 nucleotides agree with TRBD1. Germline CDR1 reads SQVTM; CDR2 reads ANQGSEA. CDR3 length equals 14 residues. Losses at the gene ends were 4 bases for V and 4 bases for J; bases not matched to a gene: 9. The CDR3 sequence is CSVGQGPTVYGYTF. CDR3 nucleotides: TGCAGCGTTGGACAGGGACCTACGGTCTATGGCTACACCTTC. The variable domain in full, with the rest retrieved from reference TRBV29-1 and TRBJ1-2, is SAVISQKPSRDICQRGTSLTIQCQVDSQVTMMFWYRQQPGQSLTLIATANQGSEATYESGFVIDKFPISRPNLTFSTLTVSNMSPEDSSIYLCSVGQGPTVYGYTFGSGTRLTVV.

V usage is TRBV7-2 and J usage is TRBJ2-7, with D possibly being TRBD2 (6 bases). Trimming stripped 1 base from V and 4 bases from J, with 11 bases between. Germline CDR1 SGHTA, CDR2 FQGNSA. The CDR3 has 14 residues. CDR3 in DNA: TGTGCCAGCAGCTTAGGGACTACTCTATACGAGCAGTACTTC. Amino acid sequence: CASSLGTTLYEQYF.

The V call is TRBV6-2 or TRBV6-3, the J call TRBJ2-2, with 8 bases fitting TRBD1. With V trimmed by 2 bases and J by 16 bases, 18 bases remained unmatched. Germline CDR1 is MNHEY and CDR2 is SVGEGT. The length of the CDR3 is 16 residues. The CDR3 here is CASSYIFARTGRGTFF. CDR3 DNA sequence: TGTGCCAGCAGTTACATTTTTGCCCGGACAGGGAGAGGGACGTTTTTT.

The chain uses TRBV9 and TRBJ2-3, with 7 bases aligning to TRBD2. V was clipped by 4 bases and J by 3 bases; unmatched bases: 11. This CDR3 comprises 16 residues. Germline V gene data show CDR1 as SGDLS and CDR2 as YYNGEE. CDR3 bases: TGTGCCAGCAGCCGTTCCTGGGGGGGAGGAACAGATACGCAGTATTTT. Its protein is CASSRSWGGGTDTQYF.

The chain has TRBV5-4 and TRBJ2-1, with 12 nucleotides matching TRBD2. Unmatched junction bases numbered 11, after V lost 4 bases and J lost 9 bases. The CDR3 is 16 amino acids. Germline V lookup: CDR1 SGHNT, CDR2 YYREEE (reference sequence). The CDR3 reads CASSIPSGGGSSEQFF. DNA of the CDR3: TGTGCCAGCAGCATCCCTAGCGGGGGGGGAAGTAGTGAGCAGTTCTTC.

The J gene is TRBJ1-2, the V gene TRBV7-8; D unclear. Deletions cut 5 bases from V and 4 bases from J, with 26 bases between. Germline CDR1 SGHVS, CDR2 FQNEAQ. This CDR3 is built from 18 residues. The CDR3, as DNA: TGTGCCAGCAGCCCGAACCCCGGGATCGCAGAGGCTTCCTATGGCTACACCTTC. It yields the protein CASSPNPGIAEASYGYTF.

This chain links TRBV12-3 or TRBV12-4 with TRBJ2-5; no firm D call. The germline V and J ends were trimmed by 0 bases and 3 bases, with 5 bases remaining between them. CDR3 size: 13 residues. Written as DNA, the CDR3 is TGTGCCAGCAGTTTAGCGGCAGAAGAGACCCAGTACTTC. Amino acids: CASSLAAEETQYF.

V is TRBV7-8 and J is TRBJ1-1; 8 bases are shared with TRBD1. Germline CDR1 reads SGHVS; CDR2 reads FQNEAQ. CDR3 length equals 15 residues. With V trimmed by 5 bases and J by 5 bases, 10 bases remained unmatched. CDR3 nucleotides: TGTGCCAGCAGCCCGTGGACAGGGATGAGAACTGAAGCTTTCTTT. Protein sequence: CASSPWTGMRTEAFF.

The gene calls are TRBV11-2 and TRBJ1-4; TRBD1 aligns across 10 bases. This CDR3 region has 16 residues. Trimming at V came to 1 base and at J to 4 bases, leaving 3 bases not matched to a gene. Germline values: CDR1 SGHAT, CDR2 FQNNGV. The CDR3 nucleotides read TGTGCCAGCAGCTTAGGGGACAGGGGTAGTAATGAAAAACTGTTTTTT. Translated: CASSLGDRGSNEKLFF.

The V and J genes are TRBV7-3 and TRBJ1-6; D ambiguous. This CDR3 contains 14 residues. V lost 2 bases and J lost 5, with 7 bases in between. Germline V gene sequence: CDR1 SGHTA, CDR2 FQGTGA. The CDR3 nucleotides are TGTGCCAGCAGCTTACAGGCAGATAATTCACCCCTCCACTTT. Translating it yields CASSLQADNSPLHF.

V gene TRBV2 combines with J gene TRBJ1-2; TRBD1 agrees at 8 bases. V lost 2 bases and J lost 6; bases outside the gene matches: 11. The CDR3 spans 16 residues. The germline CDR1 and CDR2 sequences are SNHLY and FYNNEI. The CDR3 bases are TGTGCCAGCAGTGAACAGGGGGCTGTTGAGGTCGATGGCTACACCTTC. Translation: CASSEQGAVEVDGYTF. The variable domain in full, completed from reference TRBV2 and TRBJ1-2, reads EPEVTQTPSHQVTQMGQEVILRCVPISNHLYFYWYRQILGQKVEFLVSFYNNEISEKSEIFDDQFSVERPDGSNFTLKIRSTKLEDSAMYFCASSEQGAVEVDGYTFGSGTRLTVV.

DNA for the CDR3: TGCGCCAGCAGCTTGGCGATGGCAAGCGAAACCCAGTACTTC. It is translated as CASSLAMASETQYF. V is TRBV5-1 and J is TRBJ2-5; D unclear. Germline CDR1 and CDR2: SGHRS and YFSETQ. Trimming pared 0 bases from V and 8 bases from J, leaving 14 bases between. The CDR3 spans 14 residues.

This rearrangement joins TRBV7-2 to TRBJ1-1; TRBD1 might be the D (6 bases). Germline V gene lookup returns CDR1 SGHTA and CDR2 FQGNSA. The CDR3 extends over 15 amino acids. V was pared by 5 bases and J by 4 bases, with 17 bases between. The CDR3: CASSPRQARTTEAFF. For the CDR3, the DNA is TGTGCCAGCAGCCCCAGACAGGCCCGAACCACTGAAGCTTTCTTT.

This chain connects TRBV6-5 to TRBJ2-2; 10 bases agree with TRBD2. CDR1 is MNHEY, CDR2 SVGAGI, per germline. The CDR3 loop spans 14 amino acids. Unmatched junction bases numbered 5, after V lost 6 bases and J lost 7 bases. CDR3 loop: CASSPGTSVGELFF. DNA of the CDR3: TGTGCCAGCAGCCCCGGGACTAGCGTCGGGGAGCTGTTTTTT.

A few counts support this clone. The chain has TRBV27 and TRBJ2-7; 14 bases align to TRBD2. The CDR3 spans 18 residues. After removal of 3 bases from V and 5 bases from J, the junction contained 12 bases not matched to a gene. Germline CDR1 and CDR2: MNHEY and SMNVEV (reference sequence). Written as DNA, the CDR3 is TGTGCCAGCAGTTTGTCCCTCGGGACTAGCGGGGGAGGGAACGAGCAGTACTTC. Amino acids: CASSLSLGTSGGGNEQYF.

The chain joins TRBV14 to TRBJ2-7; a possible D gene is TRBD2 (5 bases). V lost 0 bases and J lost 7, with 10 bases in between. Looked up from germline, CDR1 is SGHDN and CDR2 is FVKESK. The CDR3 covers 13 residues. The CDR3 DNA follows: TGTGCCAGCAGCCAAGATTGGAGCGGTGAGCAGTACTTC. This encodes CASSQDWSGEQYF.

The chain is built from TRBV7-6 and TRBJ2-3; 8 positions agree with TRBD2. V dropped 5 bases and J dropped 2; count of bases not matched to a gene: 9. This CDR3 is 16 amino acids long. Germline V gives CDR1 SGHVS, CDR2 FNYEAQ. Here the CDR3 reads CASSPLAGRTTDTQYF. CDR3 DNA sequence: TGTGCCAGCAGCCCCCTAGCGGGTCGAACCACAGATACGCAGTATTTT.

This chain links TRBV10-1 with TRBJ2-3; tentatively, D is TRBD1 (6 bases). The CDR3 is 14 residues long. The V end was cut by 6 bases, the J end by 7 bases, with 17 bases between. Germline CDR1 WNHNN, CDR2 SYGVQD (reference sequence). The CDR3 protein is CASREDSSRNTQYF. CDR3 nucleotide sequence: TGCGCCAGCAGAGAGGACAGCTCTCGGAATACGCAGTATTTT.

The chain uses TRBV10-3 and TRBJ1-2, with TRBD1 matching over 7 bases. V was pared by 1 base and J by 6 bases, with 5 bases of the junction left unmatched. CDR3 length: 14 residues. Looked up from germline, CDR1 is ENHRY and CDR2 is SYGVKD. This CDR3 is CAISEYRGKNGYTF. CDR3 nucleotides: TGTGCCATCAGTGAGTACAGGGGAAAGAATGGCTACACCTTC.

This clone has just one count. The chain carries TRBV5-6 and TRBJ2-7, with TRBD2 as a possible D gene (6 bases). The CDR3 consists of 16 residues. Trimming left V 0 bases short and J 5 bases short, with 18 bases between. Germline loops: CDR1 SGHDT, CDR2 YYEEEE. The CDR3 sequence: CASSLEYTGERNEQYF. CDR3 coding DNA: TGTGCCAGCAGCTTGGAATATACGGGGGAAAGGAACGAGCAGTACTTC.